This T cell receptor (beta chain) was captured in a study of regulatory T cells in long-lasting Graves disease. CDR3 length: 16 residues. In germline, CDR1 is MGHRA, CDR2 YSYEKL. V dropped 4 bases and J dropped 8 bases, with 21 bases sitting between them. Stated time point: newly diagnosed GD, antithyroid drugs for less than 3 months. The TCR library was made from RNA extracted from PBMCs. Library construction for TCR beta used iRepertoire HTBI primers and Arm-PCR of CDR3 regions. A single record per CDR3 protein comes from TCRdb applying MiXCR to the multiplex PCR reads. The sample has 400,000 to 550,000 distinct CDR3 sequences; about 15% are singletons. This clonotype showed up many times. These sequences were also reported in another study, on T cells in Graves' hyperthyroidism and ophthalmopathy.

The sequencing used peripheral blood mononuclear cells (PBMCs), collected at new diagnosis, from a patient treated with antithyroid drugs. This chain joins TRBV4-1 and TRBJ2-1; perhaps TRBD2 as D (5 bases). This clonotype originated in a woman in her twenties or thirties with Graves disease. The CDR3: CASSPPEGPSPDEQFF. CDR3 DNA: TGCGCCAGCAGCCCCCCAGAGGGCCCAAGTCCCGATGAGCAGTTCTTC.